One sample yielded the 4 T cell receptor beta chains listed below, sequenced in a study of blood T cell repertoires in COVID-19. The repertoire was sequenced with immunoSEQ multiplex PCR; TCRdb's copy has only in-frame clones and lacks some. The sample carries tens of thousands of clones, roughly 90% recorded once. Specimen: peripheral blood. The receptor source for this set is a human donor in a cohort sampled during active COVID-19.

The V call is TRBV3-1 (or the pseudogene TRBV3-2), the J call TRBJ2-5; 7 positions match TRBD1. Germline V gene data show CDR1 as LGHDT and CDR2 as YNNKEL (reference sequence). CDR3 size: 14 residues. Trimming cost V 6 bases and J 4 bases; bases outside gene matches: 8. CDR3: CASSGLAGGETQYF. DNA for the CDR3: TGTGCCAGCAGTGGCCTGGCAGGGGGAGAGACCCAGTACTTC.

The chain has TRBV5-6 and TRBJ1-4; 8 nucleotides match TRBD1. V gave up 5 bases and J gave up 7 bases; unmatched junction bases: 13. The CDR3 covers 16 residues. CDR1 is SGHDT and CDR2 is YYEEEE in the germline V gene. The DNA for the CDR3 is TGTGCCAGCAGTCCGACCGGACAGGGCTCCGGTGAAAAACTGTTTTTT. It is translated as CASSPTGQGSGEKLFF.

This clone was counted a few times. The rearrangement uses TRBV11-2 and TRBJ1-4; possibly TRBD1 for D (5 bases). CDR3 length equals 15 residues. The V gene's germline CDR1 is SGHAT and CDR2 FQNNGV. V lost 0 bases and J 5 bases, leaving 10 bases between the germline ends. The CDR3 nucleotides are TGTGCCAGCAGCTTAGATCTTAGACAGAATGAAAAACTGTTTTTT. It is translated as CASSLDLRQNEKLFF. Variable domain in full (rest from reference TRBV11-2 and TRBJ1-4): EAGVAQSPRYKIIEKRQSVAFWCNPISGHATLYWYQQILGQGPKLLIQFQNNGVVDDSQLPKDRFSAERLKGVDSTLKIQPAKLEDSAVYLCASSLDLRQNEKLFFGSGTQLSVL.

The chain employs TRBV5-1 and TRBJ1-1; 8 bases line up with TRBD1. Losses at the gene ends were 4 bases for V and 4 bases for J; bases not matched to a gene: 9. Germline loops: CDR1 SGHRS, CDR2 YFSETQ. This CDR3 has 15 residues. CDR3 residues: CASSPTGGLRTEAFF. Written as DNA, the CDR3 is TGCGCCAGCAGCCCAACAGGGGGTCTTCGCACTGAAGCTTTCTTT.